This T cell receptor beta chain originates from a study of multiple sclerosis patients with progressive multifocal leukoencephalopathy. The time point is: time of PML onset. The CDR3 spans 14 residues. Germline V lookup: CDR1 SGHTA, CDR2 FQGNSA. Deletions cut 1 base from V and 5 bases from J, with 12 bases between. Clones were read by immunoSEQ multiplex PCR, and TCRdb kept only the in-frame ones, dropping some. Of 30,000 or so clones listed, about 91% are singletons. This sequence joins TRBV7-2 and TRBJ2-7; the D call may be TRBD1 or TRBD2 (6 bases each). The source was PBMCs, collected from a patient treated with natalizumab. The receptor's source is a woman aged 35 to 49 with progressive multifocal leukoencephalopathy. CDR3 nucleotides: TGTGCCAGCAGCTTAGGGGGGGCTAGAAACGAGCAGTACTTC. It specifies CASSLGGARNEQYF.